This T cell receptor (beta chain) stems from a study of T cell repertoires in cytomegalovirus infection. Study context: Through public TCR beta signatures, both CMV infection and matching HLA type were indicated.

Trimming took 0 bases from V and 3 from J, leaving 14 bases between them. Germline V gene data show CDR1 as SGHDN and CDR2 as FVKESK. The CDR3 is 16 residues long. TCRdb ran MiXCR on the reads and lists one entry per CDR3 protein. The table shows fewer than 700,000 distinct CDR3 sequences, with 20% to 30% occurring only once. This clonotype came up many times. Its specificity is unknown. Study-level results: Cumulative public TCR beta family frequency identified CMV carriers with the relevant HLA. Dominant in the ex vivo response were TCR beta clonotypes restricted by HLA-C and specific for CMV.

The source material was CD8+ T cells from PBMCs. The source of this sequence is a human donor in good health (CMV status not recorded). Some clones in this sample may be carry-over from other donors' samples. The chain recombines TRBV14 with TRBJ2-5; D might be TRBD2 (6 bases). This chain's CDR3 is CASSQEGLLGEETQYF. The CDR3 DNA is TGTGCCAGCAGCCAAGAGGGACTCCTAGGGGAAGAGACCCAGTACTTC.